The 24 T cell receptor beta chains presented below share a single source sample, sequenced in a study of response to subunit inactivated influenza vaccine (dated by TCRdb to the late 2010s). The protocol used for the library was RT-PCR. The instrument given in TCRdb is Illumina HiSeq 2500. TCRdb reran the public reads through fastp at Q25 and MiXCR, keeping productive beta chains. Rows merge per CDR3 protein into single entries with the most common DNA and genes. The sample yields 650,000 to 850,000 distinct CDR3 sequences; 14% were counted once. Jointly, the top ten make up 5.5% to 7% of the sample. Sequencing was performed on PBMCs from blood, taken 14 to 15 days before vaccination. Source of these receptors: a man aged 45 to 65 who received an inactivated influenza vaccine. Donor details come from another sample of the same person, matched by shared clones.

This clonotype has just a few counts. The V and J genes are TRBV20-1 and TRBJ2-3; D unresolved. V was trimmed by 3 bases and J by 4 bases, leaving 11 bases between them. The CDR3 loop spans 13 amino acids. The germline V gene encodes CDR1 DFQATT and CDR2 SNEGSKA (reference sequence). The CDR3 region is CSASWTQSDTQYF. The CDR3 nucleotides read TGCAGTGCTAGTTGGACCCAATCAGATACGCAGTATTTT.

This clonotype was picked up many times. The chain couples TRBV27 to TRBJ1-5, with a tentative D call TRBD1 (5 bases). Deletions cut 6 bases from V and 3 bases from J, with 15 bases between. The CDR3 loop spans 15 amino acids. Germline V gene data show CDR1 as MNHEY and CDR2 as SMNVEV (reference sequence). CDR3 DNA: TGTGCCAGCAGCCCAATCCGGGGGGACAATCAGCCCCAGCATTTT. This encodes CASSPIRGDNQPQHF.

The chain joins TRBV7-8 to TRBJ2-7; TRBD2 is a possible D gene (6 bases). CDR1 is SGHVS, CDR2 FQNEAQ, per germline. Deletions cut 1 base from V and 11 bases from J, with 12 bases between. The CDR3 runs 12 residues. For the CDR3, the DNA is TGTGCCAGCAGCTTAGTTGGCGGGAAAGAGTACTTC. The encoded protein is CASSLVGGKEYF.

The V call is TRBV4-1, the J call TRBJ2-2, with a possible D match to TRBD2 (5 bases). Per germline, CDR1 MGHRA and CDR2 YSYEKL. Deletions cut 0 bases from V and 10 bases from J, with 15 bases between. CDR3 length: 15 residues. CDR3 nucleotide sequence: TGCGCCAGCAGCCAAGATCTGCCTAGCCCCGTGGAGCTGTTTTTT. Residues: CASSQDLPSPVELFF.

CDR3 amino acids: CASSPRGRNNYGYTF. The CDR3 DNA follows: TGTGCCAGCAGTCCCAGGGGGCGGAATAACTATGGCTACACCTTC. This chain joins TRBV2 and TRBJ1-2; 8 bases fit TRBD1. CDR3 length equals 15 residues. CDR1 is SNHLY and CDR2 is FYNNEI in the germline V gene. Unmatched junction bases numbered 6, after V lost 5 bases and J lost 1 base.

The chain couples TRBV6-4 to TRBJ2-7; 7 bases align to TRBD2. Germline lookup yields CDR1 MRHNA and CDR2 SNTAGT. The CDR3 is 16 residues long. J gave up 4 bases and V 10 bases, and 19 bases lay outside the gene matches. The CDR3 here is CAINPIRSGALYEQYF. Written as DNA, the CDR3 is TGTGCCATCAATCCTATCCGGAGCGGGGCCCTGTACGAGCAGTACTTC.

This clonotype has at least ten counts. This chain uses TRBV28 with TRBJ2-1; 8 bases are shared with TRBD2. CDR1 MDHEN and CDR2 SYDVKM come from the germline V gene. Germline trimming cut 5 bases from V and 4 bases from J; bases unmatched to any gene: 10. This CDR3 comprises 16 residues. Written as DNA, the CDR3 is TGTGCCAGCAGTCAATATAGCGGGACCCCATACAATGAGCAGTTCTTC. The encoded protein is CASSQYSGTPYNEQFF.

The chain couples TRBV28 to TRBJ1-2; D is unclear. Trimming left V 10 bases short and J 8 bases short, with 11 bases between. The germline CDR1 and CDR2 sequences are MDHEN and SYDVKM. The CDR3 length is 10 residues. The CDR3 loop is CATTEEGYTF. The CDR3 coding sequence is TGTGCCACCACAGAAGAAGGCTACACCTTC.

V and J are TRBV20-1 and TRBJ2-3; D unclear. Trimming removed 3 bases at V and 2 bases at J, with 6 bases between. There are 12 residues in the CDR3. The germline CDR1 and CDR2 sequences are DFQATT and SNEGSKA (reference sequence). CDR3 sequence reads: CSASSITDTQYF. The CDR3 bases are TGCAGTGCTAGTAGCATCACAGATACGCAGTATTTT.

The rearrangement uses TRBV7-2 and TRBJ2-2, with a possible D match to TRBD2 (6 bases). V was cut by 6 bases and J by 0 bases, with 11 bases left in between. The CDR3 has 15 residues. Germline loops: CDR1 SGHTA, CDR2 FQGNSA. In DNA, the CDR3 is TGTGCCAGCAGTAGGGACTTAGCGAACACCGGGGAGCTGTTTTTT. Translating it yields CASSRDLANTGELFF.

The chain links TRBV7-8 to TRBJ2-7; no firm D call. This CDR3 comprises 14 residues. Looked up from germline, CDR1 is SGHVS and CDR2 is FQNEAQ. The germline V and J ends were trimmed by 5 bases and 0 bases, with 11 bases remaining between them. CDR3 loop: CASSPSGYSYEQYF. The DNA of the CDR3 is TGTGCCAGCAGCCCCTCCGGTTACTCCTACGAGCAGTACTTC.

This clonotype was observed many times. The chain has TRBV5-1 and TRBJ1-5, with 7 bases matching TRBD1. This CDR3 is built from 16 residues. With V trimmed by 4 bases and J by 2 bases, 9 bases remained unmatched. Germline CDR1 and CDR2: SGHRS and YFSETQ. CDR3 DNA: TGCGCCAGCAGCGAGGGGACAGACCATCGCAATCAGCCCCAGCATTTT. It specifies CASSEGTDHRNQPQHF. Together with reference TRBV5-1 and TRBJ1-5, the CDR3 gives the full variable domain: KAGVTQTPRYLIKTRGQQVTLSCSPISGHRSVSWYQQTPGQGLQFLFEYFSETQRNKGNFPGRFSGRQFSNSRSEMNVSTLELGDSALYLCASSEGTDHRNQPQHFGDGTRLSIL.

This clonotype was picked up many times. This chain joins TRBV5-1 and TRBJ1-3, with no clear D. Germline lookup yields CDR1 SGHRS and CDR2 YFSETQ. Trimming took off 4 bases at V and 7 bases at J, with 9 bases between the two ends. This CDR3 is built from 12 residues. The CDR3 DNA follows: TGCGCCAGCAGCGATACGAGCAACACCATATATTTT. Residues: CASSDTSNTIYF.

The gene calls are TRBV6-2 or TRBV6-3 and TRBJ2-4; tentative D call: TRBD1 (6 bases). The ends were cut back, 4 bases at V and 3 bases at J, with 13 bases in the middle. Germline V gene lookup returns CDR1 MNHEY and CDR2 SVGEGT. The CDR3 extends over 15 amino acids. CDR3 sequence reads: CASSWMDRFKNIQYF. For the CDR3, the DNA is TGTGCCAGCAGTTGGATGGACAGATTCAAAAACATTCAGTACTTC.

This sequence joins TRBV6-4 and TRBJ1-2; possibly TRBD1 for D (5 bases). The germline V gene has CDR1 MRHNA and CDR2 SNTAGT. Trimming pared 2 bases from V and 8 bases from J, leaving 12 bases between. This CDR3 spans 13 amino acids. CDR3 region: CASSDDSRGGYTF. The CDR3 bases are TGTGCCAGCAGTGACGACAGCCGTGGAGGCTACACCTTC.

This clonotype was detected ten times or more. J is TRBJ1-6 and V is TRBV9; TRBD1 might be the D (6 bases). The CDR3 extends over 14 amino acids. Trimming left V 4 bases short and J 7 bases short, with 12 bases between. Looked up from germline, CDR1 is SGDLS and CDR2 is YYNGEE. The CDR3 region has the DNA TGTGCCAGCAGCTCCTGGACAGTAAATTCACCCCTCCACTTT. This translates into CASSSWTVNSPLHF.

This clonotype was counted at least ten times. The chain links TRBV29-1 to TRBJ2-7; 7 bases match TRBD2. The length of the CDR3 is 13 residues. Germline assignment: CDR1 SQVTM and CDR2 ANQGSEA. The CDR3 region is CSTQRDPLAEQYF. CDR3 nucleotide sequence: TGCAGTACCCAGCGGGACCCCCTTGCCGAGCAGTACTTC.

In its sample, this clonotype was seen a few times. The gene calls are TRBV7-9 and TRBJ2-5; TRBD2 matches at 7 bases. The CDR3 is made up of 14 amino acids. V trimming: 7 bases; J trimming: 2 bases; junction bases outside the gene matches: 7. From germline, CDR1 is SEHNR and CDR2 FQNEAQ (reference sequence). CDR3 in DNA: TGTGCCAGCACCCGGGGTAGCGGGCAAGAGACCCAGTACTTC. This encodes CASTRGSGQETQYF. The full variable domain, with the rest looked up from reference TRBV7-9 and TRBJ2-5, is DTGVSQNPRHKITKRGQNVTFRCDPISEHNRLYWYRQTLGQGPEFLTYFQNEAQLEKSRLLSDRFSAERPKGSFSTLEIQRTEQGDSAMYLCASTRGSGQETQYFGPGTRLLVL.

This clonotype was observed a few times. The CDR3: CASSAKLAASTDTQYF. The CDR3 nucleotides are TGTGCCAGCAGCGCCAAACTAGCGGCTAGCACAGATACGCAGTATTTT. This chain links TRBV11-2 with TRBJ2-3; 8 bases line up with TRBD2. The CDR3 runs to 16 residues. V was pared by 5 bases and J by 0 bases, with 7 bases of the junction left unmatched. Germline V gene lookup returns CDR1 SGHAT and CDR2 FQNNGV.

This clonotype was counted only a few times. Relative to the germline gene, one junction end is altered; a read error may explain this. The chain couples TRBV20-1 to TRBJ2-2; 11 bases match TRBD2. The CDR3 loop spans 17 amino acids. CDR1 is DFQATT and CDR2 is SNEGSKA in the germline V gene (reference sequence). The CDR3 is CCAYSPGLAELTGELFF. In DNA form, the CDR3 reads TGCTGTGCTTACAGCCCGGGACTAGCGGAGCTCACCGGGGAGCTGTTTTTT.

This clonotype was seen only a few times. The V and J genes are TRBV19 and TRBJ1-5; TRBD1 might be the D (6 bases). Per germline, CDR1 LNHDA and CDR2 SQIVND (reference sequence). The CDR3 is made up of 17 amino acids. The ends were cut back, 5 bases at V and 1 base at J, with 18 bases in the middle. The CDR3 region is CASSPAGAPPSNQPQHF. Here the CDR3 DNA reads TGTGCCAGTAGTCCCGCGGGGGCCCCGCCGAGCAATCAGCCCCAGCATTTT.

This chain links TRBV28 with TRBJ2-7, with 11 bases that match TRBD1. This CDR3 comprises 15 residues. The junction had 10 bases not matched to a gene; V was cut back by 8 bases and J by 4 bases. Germline V CDR1 and CDR2: MDHEN, SYDVKM. The CDR3 here is CASQSEDRGLYEQYF. DNA for the CDR3: TGTGCCAGCCAAAGTGAGGACAGGGGGCTTTACGAGCAGTACTTC.

The rearrangement joins TRBV7-3 to TRBJ2-3, with D possibly TRBD2 on 5 matching bases. The CDR3 extends over 15 amino acids. Trimming removed 6 bases from V and 4 bases from J, with 17 bases in between. Germline V gene sequence: CDR1 SGHTA, CDR2 FQGTGA. In DNA form, the CDR3 reads TGTGCCAGCAGTATGGGGAGCCTCGGGCCAGATACGCAGTATTTT. Translated, it gives CASSMGSLGPDTQYF.

This clonotype has a handful of counts. J is TRBJ2-1 and V is TRBV29-1; TRBD2 agrees at 11 bases. With 6 bases clipped from V and 10 bases from J, the junction kept 14 bases outside the gene matches. This CDR3 spans 15 amino acids. Germline CDR1 is SQVTM and CDR2 is ANQGSEA. The CDR3 sequence is CSVQELAGGDGEQFF. The CDR3 DNA reads TGCAGCGTCCAAGAATTAGCGGGAGGGGACGGGGAGCAGTTCTTC.